This T cell receptor beta chain was recovered during a study of cytomegalovirus exposure and HLA in healthy donors. Overall study context: Sequencing of approximately 190 million T cells in an earlier analysis found roughly 120 million unique TCR beta sequences. Notes on the study in general: Reports indicate that TCR beta sequences accurately predicted the HLA-A and HLA-B alleles of most subjects. One variant, a missense change in DCLRE1C, was linked in a later analysis to TCR beta V- and J-gene trimming.

The PCR was carried out with 60 Vbeta primers and 13 Jbeta primers. Produced via immunoSEQ multiplex PCR; TCRdb's table is partial and in-frame only. Counted here are about 140,000 clones, approximately 84% occurring once; the ten biggest clones make up 1.9%. Unmatched junction bases numbered 7, after V lost 4 bases and J lost 4 bases. Germline loops: CDR1 SGHRS, CDR2 YFSETQ. This CDR3 contains 15 residues. As for this clone: The antigen remains undetermined.

This chain uses TRBV5-1 with TRBJ1-1, with 10 bases identical to TRBD1. The sequencing input was PBMCs. The receptor's source is a woman in her 40s in good health and CMV-seronegative. The CDR3 DNA is TGCGCCAGCAGCCACGGACAGGGGGGTCTCACTGAAGCTTTCTTT. This gives the protein CASSHGQGGLTEAFF.